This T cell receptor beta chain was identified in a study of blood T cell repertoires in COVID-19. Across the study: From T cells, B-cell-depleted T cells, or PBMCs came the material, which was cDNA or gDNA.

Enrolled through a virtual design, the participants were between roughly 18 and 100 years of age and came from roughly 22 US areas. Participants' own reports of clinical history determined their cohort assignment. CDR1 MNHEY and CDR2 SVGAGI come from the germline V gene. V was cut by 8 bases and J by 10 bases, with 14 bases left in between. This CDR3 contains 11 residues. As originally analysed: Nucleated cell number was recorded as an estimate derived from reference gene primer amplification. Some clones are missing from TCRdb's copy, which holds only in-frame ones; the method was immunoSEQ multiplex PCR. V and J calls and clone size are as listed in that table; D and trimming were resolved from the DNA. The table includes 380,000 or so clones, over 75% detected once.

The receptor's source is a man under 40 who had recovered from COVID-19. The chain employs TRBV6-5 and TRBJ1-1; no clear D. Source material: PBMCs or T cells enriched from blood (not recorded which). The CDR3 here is CASSSPGGAFF. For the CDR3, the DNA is TGTGCCAGCTCTTCCCCCGGTGGAGCTTTCTTT.